This T cell receptor (beta chain) stems from a study of OX40 agonist ivuxolimab in advanced cancers. Study summary: Three patients showed partial responses: one hepatocellular carcinoma and two cutaneous melanoma cases. Whole-study results and caveats: The CD4+ and CD8+ T cells in the blood had expanded clonally by week 6 at 0.1 to 3.0 mg/kg. On average, a greater number of expanded clones characterised CD8+ T cells relative to CD4+.

Clones were sequenced by immunoSEQ multiplex PCR, and TCRdb holds only the in-frame ones, with some missing. The sample holds about 90,000 clones, around 85% seen once. Comments on this clone: Its specificity is unknown.

This clonotype was sampled from an adult with an advanced solid tumor such as melanoma, head and neck, liver or kidney cancer. The sequences come from CD4+ or CD8+ T cells sorted from blood, collected in a trial of the OX40 agonist ivuxolimab.

CDR3 sequence: CASSIGQSETQYF. In DNA, the CDR3 is TGTGCCAGTAGTATCGGACAATCGGAGACCCAGTACTTC. This chain links TRBV19 with TRBJ2-5; the D gene is possibly TRBD1 (5 bases). The CDR3 loop spans 13 amino acids. Germline V gene sequence: CDR1 LNHDA, CDR2 SQIVND (reference sequence). Trimming left V 3 bases short and J 5 bases short, with 10 bases between.